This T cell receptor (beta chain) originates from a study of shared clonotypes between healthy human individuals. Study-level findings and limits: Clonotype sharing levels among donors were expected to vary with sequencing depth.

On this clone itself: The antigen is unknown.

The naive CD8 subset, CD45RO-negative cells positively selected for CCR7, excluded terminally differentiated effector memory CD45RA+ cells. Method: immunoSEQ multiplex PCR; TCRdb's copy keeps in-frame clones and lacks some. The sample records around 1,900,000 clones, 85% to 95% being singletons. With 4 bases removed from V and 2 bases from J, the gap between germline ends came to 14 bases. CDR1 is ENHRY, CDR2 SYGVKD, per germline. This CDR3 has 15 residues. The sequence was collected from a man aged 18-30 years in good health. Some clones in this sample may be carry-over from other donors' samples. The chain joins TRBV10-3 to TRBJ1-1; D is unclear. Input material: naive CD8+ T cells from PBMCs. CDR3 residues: CAISATGRENTEAFF. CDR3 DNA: TGTGCCATCAGTGCGACCGGCCGGGAAAACACTGAAGCTTTCTTT.